This is a list of T cell receptor beta chains from one sample in a study of identical twins. One entry per CDR3 protein results from TCRdb running MiXCR on the 5' RACE reads. The sample lists approximately 230,000 distinct CDR3 sequences; 6.5% were seen once. The data also belong to a second study, concerning T cells expressing NK-cell markers.

Sequencing was done on a sample of CD8+ T cells sorted from blood. These receptors were obtained from a woman between 18 and 29 years old in good health. Both conserved end residues are part of each CDR3. A D gene is named only where the DNA matches it firmly. Some rows mark clone size as missing; the rest say once, few, many or name a class of expanded clone.

>-|many|TRBJ2-3|TRBV6-1
TGTGCCAGCAGTGAAGGACAGGGCGGGGGCGCAGATACGCAGTATTTT
CASSEGQGGGADTQYF
>-|many|TRBJ2-1|TRBV24-1
TGTGCCACCAGTGATTCTACCCAAGGCGCCTACAATGAGCAGTTCTTC
CATSDSTQGAYNEQFF
>-|-|TRBJ2-1|TRBV29-1
TGCAGCGTTGGACTAGTCCCCCTAAATGAGCAGTTCTTC
CSVGLVPLNEQFF
>-|few|TRBJ2-2|TRBV7-9
TGTGCCAGCAGCTTAGTAGGCCAGGTACCCGGGGAGCTGTTTTTT
CASSLVGQVPGELFF
>-|-|TRBJ1-2|TRBV27
TGTGCCAGCAGTTCTTCCGGGGAGGAGGGCTACACCTTC
CASSSSGEEGYTF
>-|-|TRBJ2-2|TRBV7-7
TGTGCCAGCAGCGCACCGGGCGGGGAGCTGTTTTTT
CASSAPGGELFF
>-|-|TRBJ2-7|TRBV2
TGTGCCAGCACCTCGAAGTGGGGGGTGGGCGAGCAGTACTTC
CASTSKWGVGEQYF
>-|many|TRBJ2-7|TRBV20-1
TGCAGTGCTAGAGAGAGCTTTACCTCCTACGAGCAGTACTTC
CSARESFTSYEQYF
>TRBD1|-|TRBJ2-7|TRBV20-1
TGCAGTGCCGACCTTGGACAGGGAAGCTACGAGCAGTACTTC
CSADLGQGSYEQYF
>-|few|TRBJ2-1|TRBV2
TGTGCCAGCAGACCTGAAGGTAGCTCCTACAATGAGCAGTTCTTC
CASRPEGSSYNEQFF
>-|many|TRBJ2-7|TRBV6-2/TRBV6-3
TGTGCCAGCGGATACTACGAGCAGTACTTC
CASGYYEQYF
>TRBD2|-|TRBJ2-7|TRBV27
TGTGCCAGCAGTTTAAAACTAGCGGAGACCTACGAGCAGTACTTC
CASSLKLAETYEQYF
>-|many|TRBJ2-2|TRBV6-6
TGTGCCAGCAGTTATCGGAGCGGGGAGCTGTTTTTT
CASSYRSGELFF
>-|-|TRBJ1-6|TRBV2
TGTGCCAGCAGTGAAAGAGACAGCTCCTATAATTCACCCCTCCACTTT
CASSERDSSYNSPLHF
>TRBD2|many|TRBJ2-1|TRBV12-3/TRBV12-4
TGTGCCAGCAGTTTCCCTAGCGGGAGTTCCTACAATGAGCAGTTCTTC
CASSFPSGSSYNEQFF
>TRBD1|few|TRBJ1-6|TRBV4-3
TGCGCCAGCAGCCCTCGAGGTTGGGACAGGGCCACTACTTATAATTCACCCCTCCACTTT
CASSPRGWDRATTYNSPLHF
>-|-|TRBJ2-7|TRBV29-1
TGCAGCGTTGCTATGGGGGACATCTCCTACGAGCAGTACTTC
CSVAMGDISYEQYF
>-|few|TRBJ1-1|TRBV7-9
TGTGCCAGCAGCTCAGGTTACCGCCGATTGAACACTGAAGCTTTCTTT
CASSSGYRRLNTEAFF
>-|-|TRBJ1-1|TRBV4-3
TGCGCCAGCAGCCAAGCATACGAGAACACTGAAGCTTTCTTT
CASSQAYENTEAFF
>TRBD2|-|TRBJ2-1|TRBV20-1
TGCAGTGCTATGGGACTAGCGGGAGTTAAGATCTCCTACAATGAGCAGTTCTTC
CSAMGLAGVKISYNEQFF
>TRBD1|many|TRBJ1-5|TRBV27
TGTGCCAGCAGTACCCTGACAGGGGGTAATCAGCCCCAGCATTTT
CASSTLTGGNQPQHF
>TRBD1|many|TRBJ1-4|TRBV6-1
TGTGCCAGCAGTGATTCGACAGGGTATGAAAAACTGTTTTTT
CASSDSTGYEKLFF